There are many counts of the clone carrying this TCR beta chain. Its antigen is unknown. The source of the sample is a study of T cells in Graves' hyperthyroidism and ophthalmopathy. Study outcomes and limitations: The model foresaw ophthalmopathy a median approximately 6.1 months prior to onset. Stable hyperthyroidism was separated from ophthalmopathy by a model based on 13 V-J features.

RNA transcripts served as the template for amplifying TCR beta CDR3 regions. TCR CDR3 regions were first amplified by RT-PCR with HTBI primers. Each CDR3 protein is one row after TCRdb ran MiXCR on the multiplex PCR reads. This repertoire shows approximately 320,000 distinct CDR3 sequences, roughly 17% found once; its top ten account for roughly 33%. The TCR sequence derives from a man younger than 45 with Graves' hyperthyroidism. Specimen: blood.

CDR3 DNA: TGCAGCGTTGAAGGACAGGGGGTGTACAATGAGCAGTTCTTC. Protein: CSVEGQGVYNEQFF. The rearrangement uses TRBV29-1 and TRBJ2-1; 9 bases map to TRBD1. The germline gives CDR1 SQVTM, CDR2 ANQGSEA. V lost 1 base, J lost 4 bases, and 2 bases stayed unmatched. The CDR3 is made up of 14 amino acids.